This T cell receptor beta chain is from a study of T cell responses to AZD1222 COVID-19 vaccine (dated by TCRdb to the early 2020s). Context from the whole study: A total of just over 230 trial participants underwent TCR sequencing, of whom about 200 had received two doses of AZD1222 and roughly 26 had received two doses of the MenACWY control vaccine. Trial participants were enrolled by age into subgroups of 18-55, 56-69 and 70-plus years, and around 150, 28 and 57 TCR-sequenced participants, respectively, were included in these subgroups. Paper-wide results and their limitations: CD4 TCRs associated with the vaccine covered the entire spike protein, and the dominant responses were in regions 160-218 and 743-854. Because no day 14 peak-response samples were available, the repertoires could be characterized only after the peak T cell response. Nearly half of unique spike-specific TCRs reportedly recognized epitopes outside regions mutated in the B.1.351 and B.1.1.7 variants. Participants were mostly white British, with more females than males. The authors suggested clonal diversity may have been underestimated. A significant rise in spike-specific TCR breadth and depth was observed after two AZD1222 doses relative to day 0 and relative to MenACWY recipients. Conclusions about previously exposed vaccinees are limited, since just 6 or 7 AZD1222 recipients were seropositive for SARS-CoV-2 at baseline. In the small 56-69-year group, the increase in depth fell short of significance, most likely because of low power.

The sample holds one count of this clone. Its binding antigen is unknown. Base qualities are not provided; no much larger clone lies one nucleotide away. The germline V end is reduced by 1 base and the J end by 4 bases; junction bases left unmatched: 6. The CDR3, cysteine through phenylalanine, is 16 amino acids long. Only CDR3 DNA remains: 48 bases, in frame from the first base. From a lookup of the germline V gene (reference sequence), CDR1 and CDR2 are SEHNR and FQNEAQ. The CDR3 regions of human TCRbeta chains were analyzed by immunosequencing. The paper's processing steps were these. TCRs in the repertoires were compared against a reference library of SARS-CoV-2-specific TCRs that had been generated with the MIRA antigen-specificity platform. Breadth meant the fraction of unique TCRs that were SARS-CoV-2-associated, whereas depth meant the fraction of total T cells that were SARS-CoV-2-associated. Each spike-specific TCR was assigned to its reactive spike region and to a CD4 or CD8 class using the MIRA data. Log10-transformed breadth and depth values were compared by one-way ANOVA with Sidak's multiple comparisons tests. Entries here come from immuneACCESS through TCRdb and include only in-frame sequences with V and J called. Some clones fail to appear in such tables; in the studies checked, an unresolved V gene covers under half of the shortfall, and the cause of the remainder is unknown. The V and J calls and clone size are taken from that table; D and trimming were inferred from the DNA. The sample includes about 150,000 clones, with roughly nine tenths observed a single time. The ten largest clones represent more than 5.5% of the sample.

This specimen's time point label, interpreted: baseline before first vaccination. The sample's treatment or condition, from its label and the paper: meningococcal conjugate vaccine given as trial control. The vaccinee samples were drawn from two UK trials, COV001 and COV002, one of which was a single-blind randomized controlled phase 2/3 trial testing AZD1222 (ChAdOx1 nCoV-19) in healthy adults. For TCRbeta chain sequencing, PBMC samples were collected from trial participants at day 0 and at day 28 after the second dose. This clonotype originated in an adult in good health. The chain joins TRBV7-9 to TRBJ1-5; 8 central nucleotides agree with TRBD1. This sample comprised peripheral blood, obtained on day 0 of MenACWY control vaccination. The CDR3 protein: CASSLGAGGGNQPQHF. Read as DNA, the sequence is TGTGCCAGCAGCTTAGGGGCAGGGGGCGGGAATCAGCCCCAGCATTTT. With the portions outside the CDR3 filled from the reference TRBV7-9 and TRBJ1-5 genes, the complete variable region becomes DTGVSQNPRHKITKRGQNVTFRCDPISEHNRLYWYRQTLGQGPEFLTYFQNEAQLEKSRLLSDRFSAERPKGSFSTLEIQRTEQGDSAMYLCASSLGAGGGNQPQHFGDGTRLSIL.